The 29 T cell receptor beta chains below were found in one sample sequenced in a study of tumor and adjacent non-tumor tissue in lung cancer. Three rounds of nested PCR, following a modified ARM-PCR protocol, produced the TCRbeta library. TCRdb recomputed calls from the multiplex PCR reads with MiXCR, one row per CDR3 protein. The data show tens of thousands of distinct CDR3 sequences, around 60% seen once. RNA was extracted from bulk tissue without any cell sorting. Distant lung tissue was collected more than 3 cm away from the tumor edge. The source material was distant non-tumor lung tissue. All receptors derive from a woman aged 70-85 years with non-small cell lung cancer.

In this sample, this clonotype turned up many times. The rearrangement links TRBV28 to TRBJ1-2, with D possibly being TRBD1 (6 bases). Trimming pared 4 bases from V and 4 bases from J, leaving 13 bases between. The CDR3 loop spans 14 amino acids. Per the germline V gene, CDR1 is MDHEN and CDR2 is SYDVKM. CDR3 region: CASSSGARVYGYTF. For the CDR3, the DNA is TGTGCCAGCAGTTCAGGGGCGAGGGTCTATGGCTACACCTTC.

About this clonotype: Possible read error: a much larger clone is one base away. The chain joins TRBV6-1 to TRBJ2-2; perhaps TRBD2 as D (6 bases). This CDR3 has 14 residues. Germline CDR1 reads MNHNS; CDR2 reads SASEGT. The CDR3 DNA is TGTGCCAGCAGTGACCGGGGGTACACCGGGGAGCTGCTTTTT. Its protein is CASSDRGYTGELLF.

This clonotype was seen a handful of times. A much larger clone lies a single base off, so this may be a read error. The J gene is TRBJ2-1, the V gene TRBV4-1, with D possibly being TRBD1 (6 bases). In germline, CDR1 is MGHRA, CDR2 YSYEKL. Trimming removed 4 bases from V and 8 bases from J, with 15 bases in between. This CDR3 is 14 amino acids long. The CDR3 region has the DNA TGCGCCAGCAGCCGAGGACAGCAGTACCATGAGCAGTTCTTC. Its protein product is CASSRGQQYHEQFF.

Worth noting for this clonotype: The junction and the germline gene differ at one end; a read error may be behind it. The chain uses TRBV29-1 and TRBJ2-7, with TRBD2 identical over 7 bases. There are 16 residues in the CDR3. Germline-derived CDR1 and CDR2 are SQVTM and ANQGSEA. The CDR3 loop is CSVDKYRPGLDSDQYF. Here the CDR3 DNA reads TGCAGTGTTGATAAGTATCGACCCGGACTAGACTCGGACCAGTACTTC.

The gene calls are TRBV6-2 or TRBV6-3 and TRBJ2-1; 8 positions match TRBD2. The CDR3 has 15 residues. Unmatched junction bases numbered 16, after V lost 6 bases and J lost 12 bases. From germline, CDR1 is MNHEY and CDR2 SVGEGT. DNA of the CDR3: TGTGCCAGCAGATACGGGCGGGGGGCGCGGGATGTGCAGTTCTTC. It codes for CASRYGRGARDVQFF.

This clonotype was detected once. Germline and junction disagree at one end, which may indicate a read error. The rearrangement uses TRBV20-1 and TRBJ2-5; D is tentatively TRBD1 or TRBD2 (5 bases each). The CDR3 extends over 12 amino acids. Germline assignment: CDR1 DFQATT and CDR2 SNEGSKA (reference sequence). DNA for the CDR3: TGCAGTATCTCGACTGGGTGGGGGACCAAGTACTTC. Translation gives CSISTGWGTKYF.

This clonotype has just a few counts. Being one base from a much bigger clone, this may be a read error. The rearrangement links TRBV28 to TRBJ2-3; unclear D gene. CDR1 MDHEN and CDR2 SYDVKM come from the germline V gene. The CDR3 runs to 11 residues. Trimming shortened V by 7 bases and J by 6 bases, and 8 bases separated the two germline ends. CDR3 nucleotides: TGTGCCAGCATCACGCAGGATACGCAGTATTTT. This translates into CASITQDTQYF.

The chain carries TRBV6-1 and TRBJ2-1; D tentatively reads TRBD1 or TRBD2 (5 bases each). From germline, CDR1 is MNHNS and CDR2 SASEGT. Trimming took off 2 bases at V and 4 bases at J, with 15 bases between the two ends. This CDR3 comprises 16 residues. The CDR3 DNA follows: TGTGCCAGCAGTGAAATACAGGAGGCCCTATACAATGAGCAGTTCTTC. As protein: CASSEIQEALYNEQFF.

By share, this clonotype ranks as large. The CDR3 region has the DNA TGTGCCAGCAGCTATACTAGCGCGAGCGTCTACGAGCAGTACTTC. Translation: CASSYTSASVYEQYF. The J gene is TRBJ2-7, the V gene TRBV5-5; 7 bases are shared with TRBD2. The junction had 9 bases not matched to a gene; V was cut back by 3 bases and J by 3 bases. Germline loops: CDR1 SGHKS, CDR2 YYEKEE (reference sequence). This CDR3 is built from 15 residues.

There are a few counts of this clonotype. One end of the junction is discordant with germline, which a read error may explain. The chain recombines TRBV6-2 or TRBV6-3 with TRBJ2-3; D remains unclear. The V gene's germline CDR1 is MNHEY and CDR2 SVGEGT. The CDR3 is 14 residues long. Here the CDR3 DNA reads TGTGCCAGCAGCTTCGGTGGGATCACAGATACGCACTATTTT. This encodes CASSFGGITDTHYF.

As to this clonotype: Since a much larger clone is just one base distant, this may be a read error. This sequence joins TRBV20-1 and TRBJ2-7, with a possible D match to TRBD2 (6 bases). CDR1 DFQATT and CDR2 SNEGSKA come from the germline V gene (reference sequence). This CDR3 is 13 amino acids long. DNA for the CDR3: TGCAGCGCCACCACGCTAGCGTCCTACGAGCAGTACTTC. Amino acid sequence: CSATTLASYEQYF.

Concerning this clonotype: At one end the junction does not follow the germline gene, possibly because of a read error. The rearrangement links TRBV4-1 to TRBJ2-3, with 7 bases fitting TRBD2. Germline V lookup: CDR1 MGHRA, CDR2 YSYEKL. CDR3 length: 19 residues. The CDR3 DNA reads TGCGCCAGCAGCCTAGAGAGCGGGAAGAGCGTAAGGAGCACGGATACGCAGTATTTT. It codes for CASSLESGKSVRSTDTQYF.

By proportion, this clonotype is medium-sized. The chain is built from TRBV6-1 and TRBJ1-2, with 9 bases identical to TRBD1. Unmatched junction bases numbered 9, after V lost 7 bases and J lost 3 bases. This CDR3 contains 15 residues. CDR1 and CDR2 (germline): MNHNS, SASEGT. The CDR3 coding sequence is TGTGCCAGCAACGAGGGGACAGGGTTGGACTATGGCTACACCTTC. It is translated as CASNEGTGLDYGYTF.

As concerns this clonotype: Mismatch with germline at one junction end may stem from a read error. The rearrangement joins TRBV29-1 to TRBJ2-7; a possible D gene is TRBD1 (5 bases). This CDR3 has 13 amino acids. CDR1 is SQVTM and CDR2 is ANQGSEA in the germline V gene. The DNA for the CDR3 is TGCAGCGTTGGAAAGCGACAGTACTACGTGCAGTACTTC. Protein product: CSVGKRQYYVQYF.

CDR3 sequence: CASRGGQYTEAFF. CDR3 bases: TGTGCCAGCAGGGGGGGGCAATACACTGAAGCTTTCTTT. The chain carries TRBV13 and TRBJ1-1; D might be TRBD1 (6 bases). CDR1 and CDR2 (germline): PRHDT, FYEKMQ (reference sequence). CDR3 size: 13 residues. Trimming took 6 bases from V and 3 from J, leaving 11 bases between them.

For this clonotype: Since a much larger clone is just one base distant, this may be a read error. V is TRBV5-4 and J is TRBJ2-7; TRBD2 matches at 12 bases. The CDR3 extends over 19 amino acids. The germline gives CDR1 SGHNT, CDR2 YYREEE (reference sequence). The junction had 14 bases not matched to a gene; V was cut back by 0 bases and J by 4 bases. The CDR3 DNA is TGTGCCAGCAGCTTGGTCCTGACTAGCGGGAGACTTTCCGCTTACGAGCAGTACTTC. Amino acids: CASSLVLTSGRLSAYEQYF. The whole variable domain, filled in from reference TRBV5-4 and TRBJ2-7, reads ETGVTQSPTHLIKTRGQQVTLRCSSQSGHNTVSWYQQALGQGPQFIFQYYREEENGRGNFPPRFSGLQFPNYSSELNVNALELDDSALYLCASSLVLTSGRLSAYEQYFGPGTRLTVT.

This clonotype was seen ten or more times. The chain is built from TRBV5-5 and TRBJ2-6; no definite D call. There are 18 residues in the CDR3. In germline, CDR1 is SGHKS, CDR2 YYEKEE (reference sequence). The ends were cut back, 2 bases at V and 1 base at J, with 16 bases in the middle. CDR3 in amino acids: CASSFRDPYSSGANVLTF. The DNA of the CDR3 is TGTGCCAGCAGCTTCCGCGACCCATACTCATCTGGGGCCAACGTCCTGACTTTC.

The table lists this clonotype with many counts. The V call is TRBV11-2, the J call TRBJ2-3; D gene uncertain. V was pared by 5 bases and J by 5 bases, with 20 bases between. This CDR3 comprises 16 residues. Germline assignment: CDR1 SGHAT and CDR2 FQNNGV. The CDR3 nucleotides read TGTGCCAGCAGCGCCTGGGGTAGTCCCCGAGGAGATACGCAGTATTTT. Protein product: CASSAWGSPRGDTQYF.

This clonotype showed up many times. The chain combines TRBV5-1 with TRBJ2-3, with TRBD2 matching over 10 bases. Unmatched junction bases numbered 8, after V lost 4 bases and J lost 3 bases. Per the germline V gene, CDR1 is SGHRS and CDR2 is YFSETQ. CDR3 length: 16 residues. Here the CDR3 reads CASSRASGSETDTQYF. Written as DNA, the CDR3 is TGCGCCAGCAGCCGCGCTAGCGGGAGTGAGACAGATACGCAGTATTTT.

Of note for this clonotype: A read error is possible here, since a much larger clone lies one base away. This chain links TRBV20-1 with TRBJ2-1; the D is unclear. The CDR3 loop spans 12 amino acids. CDR1 and CDR2 (germline): DFQATT, SNEGSKA (reference sequence). CDR3 in amino acids: CTARVYVNEQFF. Here the CDR3 DNA reads TGCACTGCTAGAGTATACGTTAATGAGCAGTTCTTC.

A remark on this clonotype: This may stem from a read error, because a much larger clone lies one nucleotide away. The rearrangement joins TRBV28 to TRBJ2-7; D gene uncertain. V was clipped by 3 bases and J by 5 bases, with 5 bases between them. CDR3 length: 11 amino acids. The germline V gene encodes CDR1 MDHEN and CDR2 SYDVKM. For the CDR3, the DNA is TGTGCCAGCAGTTTCGTCCACGAGCAGTACTTC. It encodes CASSFVHEQYF.

For this clonotype: The CDR3 end shows no conserved phenylalanine or tryptophan, and so a read error is likely. The limits of the CDR3 on the DNA are not certain, so only TCRdb's listed CDR3 is given. The chain combines TRBV20-1 with TRBJ2-3; the table's TRBD2 call for D was not verified on the DNA. Inclusive of both ends, the CDR3 amounts to 15 amino acids. CDR1 and CDR2 from the germline V gene are DFQATT and SNEGSKA (reference sequence). The CDR3 loop reads CSARMREVGTDTQCL.

The table lists this clonotype with a few counts. A clone one base away is much larger, so this may be a read error. This rearrangement joins TRBV20-1 to TRBJ2-7; perhaps TRBD1 as D (6 bases). In germline, CDR1 is DFQATT, CDR2 SNEGSKA (reference sequence). The CDR3 loop spans 12 amino acids. CDR3 loop: CSVRDTGLDSHF. CDR3 in DNA: TGCAGTGTTAGAGATACAGGGTTGGACAGCCACTTC.

The chain is built from TRBV7-9 and TRBJ2-1; D not resolved. Deletions cut 2 bases from V and 3 bases from J, with 14 bases between. The germline CDR1 and CDR2 sequences are SEHNR and FQNEAQ (reference sequence). CDR3 length equals 16 residues. In DNA, the CDR3 is TGTGCCAGCAGCTTACTCGCCTCCAGCGACTACAATGAGCAGTTCTTC. Amino acid sequence: CASSLLASSDYNEQFF.

V and J are TRBV6-6 and TRBJ2-1, with TRBD1 as a possible D gene (6 bases). The CDR3 consists of 15 residues. In germline, CDR1 is MNHNY, CDR2 SVGAGI (reference sequence). V lost 6 bases and J lost 5, with 17 bases in between. The CDR3: CASSHRTVYNNEQFF. CDR3 nucleotides: TGTGCCAGCAGCCACAGGACAGTTTACAACAATGAGCAGTTCTTC.

The rearrangement joins TRBV6-5 to TRBJ1-2, with D perhaps TRBD1 (5 bases). CDR3 size: 14 residues. Germline values: CDR1 MNHEY, CDR2 SVGAGI. The V gene lost 6 bases and the J gene lost 13 bases, with 24 bases spanning the gap. Here the CDR3 DNA reads TGTGCCAGCAGATACCAGGGAGGGAACTATGGTTGCACCTTC. Amino acid sequence: CASRYQGGNYGCTF.

This clonotype was detected many times. The chain links TRBV24-1 to TRBJ2-1, with D perhaps TRBD1 (5 bases). Per the germline V gene, CDR1 is KGHDR and CDR2 is SFDVKD. V gave up 3 bases and J gave up 5 bases, with 16 bases separating them. The CDR3 has 16 residues. The CDR3 DNA reads as TGTGCCACCAGTGATAGACAGTTCAGTTTCGACAATGAGCAGTTCTTC. Its translation is CATSDRQFSFDNEQFF.

This clonotype turned up a few times. V and J are TRBV24-1 and TRBJ1-5; D is possibly TRBD1 (5 bases). The CDR3 has 12 residues. Germline V gives CDR1 KGHDR, CDR2 SFDVKD. V was trimmed by 7 bases and J by 6 bases, leaving 9 bases between them. The CDR3, as DNA: TGTGCCACCAGCCAGGGAGGTCAGCCCCAGCATTTT. Translated: CATSQGGQPQHF.

This clonotype is a singleton in its sample. A much larger clone lies a single base off, so this may be a read error. The chain has TRBV2 and TRBJ1-1; perhaps TRBD1 as D (5 bases). Germline CDR1 SNHLY, CDR2 FYNNEI. The CDR3 contains 13 residues. In DNA form, the CDR3 reads TGTGCCTGCAGTGACGTTTCGGGGGTTCAAGCTTTCTTT. Amino acid sequence: CACSDVSGVQAFF.